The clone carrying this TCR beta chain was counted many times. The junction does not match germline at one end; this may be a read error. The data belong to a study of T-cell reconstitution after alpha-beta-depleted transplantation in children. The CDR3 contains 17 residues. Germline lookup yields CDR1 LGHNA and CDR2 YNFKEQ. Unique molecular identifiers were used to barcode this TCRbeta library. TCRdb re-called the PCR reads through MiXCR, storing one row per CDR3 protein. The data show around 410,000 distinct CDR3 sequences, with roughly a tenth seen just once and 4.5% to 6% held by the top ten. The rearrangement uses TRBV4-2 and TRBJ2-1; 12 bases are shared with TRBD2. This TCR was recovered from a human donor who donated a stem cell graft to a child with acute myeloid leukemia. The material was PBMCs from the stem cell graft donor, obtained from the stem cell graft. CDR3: CASSQGASGRAYNEQFF. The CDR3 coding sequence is TGTGCCAGCAGCCAAGGGGCTAGCGGGAGGGCCTATAATGAGCAGTTCTTC.